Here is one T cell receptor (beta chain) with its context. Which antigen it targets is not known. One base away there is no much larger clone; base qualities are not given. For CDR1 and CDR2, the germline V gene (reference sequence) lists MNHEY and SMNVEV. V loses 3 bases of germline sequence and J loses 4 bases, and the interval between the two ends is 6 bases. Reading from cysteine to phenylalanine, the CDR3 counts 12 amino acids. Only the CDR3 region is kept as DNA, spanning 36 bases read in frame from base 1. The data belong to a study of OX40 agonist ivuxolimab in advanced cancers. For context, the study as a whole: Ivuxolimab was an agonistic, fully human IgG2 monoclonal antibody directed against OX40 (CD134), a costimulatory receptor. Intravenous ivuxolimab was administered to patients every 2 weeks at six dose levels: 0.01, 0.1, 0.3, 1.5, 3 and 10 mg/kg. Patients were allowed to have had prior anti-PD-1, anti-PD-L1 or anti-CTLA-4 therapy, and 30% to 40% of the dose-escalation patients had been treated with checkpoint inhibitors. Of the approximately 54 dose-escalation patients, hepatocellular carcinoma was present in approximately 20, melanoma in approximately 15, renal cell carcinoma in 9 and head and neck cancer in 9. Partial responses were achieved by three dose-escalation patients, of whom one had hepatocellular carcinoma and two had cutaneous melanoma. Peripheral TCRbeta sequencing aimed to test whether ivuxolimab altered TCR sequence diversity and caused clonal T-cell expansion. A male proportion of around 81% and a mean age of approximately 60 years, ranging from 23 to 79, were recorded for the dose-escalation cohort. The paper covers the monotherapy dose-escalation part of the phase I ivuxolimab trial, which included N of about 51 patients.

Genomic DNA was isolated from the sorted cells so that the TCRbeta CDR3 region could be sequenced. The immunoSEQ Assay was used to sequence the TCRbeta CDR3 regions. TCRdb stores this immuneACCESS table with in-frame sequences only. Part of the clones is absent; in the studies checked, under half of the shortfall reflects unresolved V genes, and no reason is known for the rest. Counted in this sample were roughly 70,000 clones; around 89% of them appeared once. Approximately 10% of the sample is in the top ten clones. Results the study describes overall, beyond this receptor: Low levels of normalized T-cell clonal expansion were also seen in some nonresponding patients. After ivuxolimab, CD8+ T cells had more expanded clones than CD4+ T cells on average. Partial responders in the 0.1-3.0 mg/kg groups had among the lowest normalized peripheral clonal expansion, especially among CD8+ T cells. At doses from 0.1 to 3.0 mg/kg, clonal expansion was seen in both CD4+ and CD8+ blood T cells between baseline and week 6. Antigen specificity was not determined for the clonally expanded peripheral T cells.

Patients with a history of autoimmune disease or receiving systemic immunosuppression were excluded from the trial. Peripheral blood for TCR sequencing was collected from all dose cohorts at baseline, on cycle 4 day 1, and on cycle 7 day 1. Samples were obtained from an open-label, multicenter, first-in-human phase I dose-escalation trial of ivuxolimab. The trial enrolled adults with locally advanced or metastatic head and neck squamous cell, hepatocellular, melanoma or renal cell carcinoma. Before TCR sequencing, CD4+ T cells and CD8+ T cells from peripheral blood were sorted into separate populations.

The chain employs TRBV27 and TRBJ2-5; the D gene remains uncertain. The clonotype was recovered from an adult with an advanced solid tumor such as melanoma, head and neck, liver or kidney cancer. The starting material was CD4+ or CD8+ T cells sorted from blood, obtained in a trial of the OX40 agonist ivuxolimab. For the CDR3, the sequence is CASSFWGETQYF. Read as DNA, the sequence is TGTGCCAGCAGTTTTTGGGGAGAGACCCAGTACTTC.